A single sample gave rise to the 31 T cell receptor beta chains below, sequenced in a study of blood T cell repertoires in COVID-19. TCRdb's table, derived via immunoSEQ multiplex PCR, lists solely in-frame clones and lacks some. The data contain about 200,000 clones, roughly 82% of them seen just once; the ten biggest clones take up more than 4.5%. Material: PBMCs or T cells enriched from blood (not recorded which). These receptors all stem from a woman aged 55 to 70 with acute COVID-19.

The chain employs TRBV10-3 and TRBJ1-5, with 11 bases that match TRBD1. The CDR3 length is 17 residues. J was trimmed by 2 bases and V by 2 bases; bases with no gene match: 5. Per the germline V gene, CDR1 is ENHRY and CDR2 is SYGVKD. CDR3 coding DNA: TGTGCCATCAGTGAGAGCGGGACAGGGGGAGGCAATCAGCCCCAGCATTTT. Its protein is CAISESGTGGGNQPQHF.

The chain joins TRBV19 to TRBJ1-2, with 7 bases that match TRBD1. The J segment lost 4 bases and the V segment lost 5 bases, leaving 16 bases of the junction unmatched. Germline V gene sequence: CDR1 LNHDA, CDR2 SQIVND (reference sequence). The CDR3 sequence is 17 residues long. The CDR3 nucleotides are TGTGCCAGTAGTTCAGAACAGGGGCACCTCCTTTCCTATGGCTACACCTTC. As protein: CASSSEQGHLLSYGYTF.

The chain employs TRBV7-9 and TRBJ1-2, with D perhaps matching TRBD1 (5 bases). The length of the CDR3 is 16 residues. The V gene's germline CDR1 is SEHNR and CDR2 FQNEAQ (reference sequence). V gave up 1 base and J gave up 1 base, with 13 bases separating them. CDR3 DNA: TGTGCCAGCAGCTTAGTGGTTCAGGGTGGTAACTATGGCTACACCTTC. It specifies CASSLVVQGGNYGYTF.

V is TRBV5-1 and J is TRBJ1-4, with 7 bases identical to TRBD1. The CDR3 runs 16 residues. J gave up 2 bases and V 0 bases, and 4 bases lay outside the gene matches. CDR1 and CDR2 (germline): SGHRS, YFSETQ. Here the CDR3 reads CASSLGPGQTNEKLFF. The CDR3 coding sequence is TGCGCCAGCAGCTTGGGCCCGGGACAGACTAATGAAAAACTGTTTTTT.

The chain couples TRBV3-1 (or the pseudogene TRBV3-2) to TRBJ2-1; 9 bases line up with TRBD2. The CDR3 extends over 17 amino acids. The germline V gene encodes CDR1 LGHDT and CDR2 YNNKEL (reference sequence). V dropped 1 base and J dropped 9; count of bases not matched to a gene: 13. CDR3 nucleotides: TGTGCCAGCAGCCAAGGGGGGGTCTTGCGGGAGGGCCTTGAGCAGTTCTTC. Amino acids: CASSQGGVLREGLEQFF.

The chain combines TRBV3-1 (or the pseudogene TRBV3-2) with TRBJ1-1; no clear D gene. Germline lookup yields CDR1 LGHDT and CDR2 YNNKEL (reference sequence). The CDR3 is made up of 16 amino acids. V lost 1 base to trimming and J lost 0 bases, with 12 bases between them. The CDR3 sequence is CASSQGGPGMNTEAFF. The DNA of the CDR3 is TGTGCCAGCAGCCAAGGGGGTCCGGGAATGAACACTGAAGCTTTCTTT.

The chain has TRBV11-2 and TRBJ2-1; the match to TRBD2 covers 12 bases. The germline CDR1 and CDR2 sequences are SGHAT and FQNNGV. The ends lost 5 bases at V and 9 bases at J; junction bases unmatched: 11. This CDR3 comprises 16 residues. CDR3 residues: CASSRGPSGGGLEQFF. DNA for the CDR3: TGTGCCAGCAGCCGCGGACCTAGCGGGGGGGGACTTGAGCAGTTCTTC.

V gene TRBV5-1 combines with J gene TRBJ2-1; D gene ambiguous. This CDR3 is built from 15 residues. Trimming removed 4 bases from V and 6 bases from J, with 17 bases in between. The V gene's germline CDR1 is SGHRS and CDR2 YFSETQ. CDR3 residues: CASSGFGHPGNEQFF. DNA for the CDR3: TGCGCCAGCAGCGGCTTCGGTCACCCGGGCAATGAGCAGTTCTTC.

CDR3: CAWSPGQGETQYF. CDR3 bases: TGTGCCTGGAGCCCGGGACAGGGGGAGACCCAGTACTTC. This sequence joins TRBV30 and TRBJ2-5; 10 nucleotides line up with TRBD1. Germline CDR1 is GTSNPN and CDR2 is SVGIG (reference sequence). This CDR3 contains 13 residues. V lost 3 bases and J lost 5; bases outside the gene matches: 3.

V gene TRBV9 combines with J gene TRBJ1-3; D is unclear. This CDR3 region has 16 residues. Germline V lookup: CDR1 SGDLS, CDR2 YYNGEE. V was pared by 0 bases and J by 0 bases, with 10 bases between. The CDR3 DNA follows: TGTGCCAGCAGCGTAGGGGCACCCAACTCTGGAAACACCATATATTTT. The encoded protein is CASSVGAPNSGNTIYF. Looking up the rest from reference TRBV9 and TRBJ1-3 gives the full variable domain: DSGVTQTPKHLITATGQRVTLRCSPRSGDLSVYWYQQSLDQGLQFLIQYYNGEERAKGNILERFSAQQFPDLHSELNLSSLELGDSALYFCASSVGAPNSGNTIYFGEGSWLTVV.

This clone has just a few counts. The V gene is TRBV27, the J gene TRBJ2-2, with D maybe TRBD2 (6 bases). Germline V gene data show CDR1 as MNHEY and CDR2 as SMNVEV (reference sequence). The CDR3 totals 18 residues. With 5 bases removed from V and 1 base from J, the gap between germline ends came to 20 bases. The CDR3 DNA reads TGTGCCAGCAGTCTGCCCCGTACGGAGGGAATGAACACCGGGGAGCTGTTTTTT. This sequence encodes CASSLPRTEGMNTGELFF.

This clone appeared many times. The sample contains more than one DNA sequence encoding this CDR3. V is TRBV11-3 and J is TRBJ2-1; no firm D call. The V gene lost 1 base and the J gene lost 6 bases, with 7 bases spanning the gap. Germline values: CDR1 SGHNT, CDR2 YENEEA. The CDR3 is made up of 13 amino acids. The CDR3 sequence is CASSLGSGNEQFF. Written as DNA, the CDR3 is TGTGCCAGCAGCTTAGGGTCGGGCAATGAGCAGTTCTTC.

This clone showed up just a few times. This chain uses TRBV28 with TRBJ2-1, with 8 nucleotides matching TRBD2. The CDR3 is made up of 16 amino acids. Germline CDR1 MDHEN, CDR2 SYDVKM. J lost 9 bases, V lost 5 bases, and 15 bases had no gene match. CDR3 coding DNA: TGTGCCAGCAGTGGGGCGGGAGCGGGGGAATACGGTGAGCAGTTCTTC. Its translation: CASSGAGAGEYGEQFF.

This clone was seen only a few times. V usage is TRBV27 and J usage is TRBJ1-5; a possible D gene is TRBD1 (6 bases). The CDR3 extends over 18 amino acids. CDR1 is MNHEY, CDR2 SMNVEV, per germline (reference sequence). V gave up 6 bases and J gave up 0 bases, with 21 bases separating them. CDR3 in amino acids: CASSPAGAGSYSNQPQHF. The CDR3, as DNA: TGTGCCAGCAGCCCCGCGGGGGCAGGATCTTATAGCAATCAGCCCCAGCATTTT.

This chain links TRBV10-3 with TRBJ1-5; possible D gene TRBD1, 6 bases. Trimming pared 5 bases from V and 7 bases from J, leaving 12 bases between. The germline V gene has CDR1 ENHRY and CDR2 SYGVKD. The CDR3 is 13 residues long. This CDR3 is CAISTGRGQPQHF. The CDR3 DNA is TGTGCCATCAGTACAGGGAGGGGGCAGCCCCAGCATTTT.

The J gene is TRBJ1-1, the V gene TRBV19, with TRBD1 matching 9 bases. The CDR3 is made up of 16 amino acids. J gave up 1 base and V 2 bases, and 5 bases lay outside the gene matches. The germline V gene encodes CDR1 LNHDA and CDR2 SQIVND (reference sequence). The CDR3 DNA is TGTGCCAGTAGTATAATTGGGACAGGGCCGAACACTGAAGCTTTCTTT. The encoded protein is CASSIIGTGPNTEAFF.

The V and J genes are TRBV4-1 and TRBJ2-5, with D unclear. The CDR3 spans 15 residues. Trimming shortened V by 0 bases and J by 4 bases, and 12 bases separated the two germline ends. Germline lookup yields CDR1 MGHRA and CDR2 YSYEKL. The CDR3 nucleotides are TGCGCCAGCAGCCAAGATGGGCAGCTCGCAGAGACCCAGTACTTC. It is translated as CASSQDGQLAETQYF.

The sample holds one count of this clone. The rearrangement joins TRBV19 to TRBJ2-5; 7 bases align to TRBD1. In germline, CDR1 is LNHDA, CDR2 SQIVND (reference sequence). The CDR3 consists of 15 residues. J gave up 5 bases and V 3 bases, and 9 bases lay outside the gene matches. CDR3 nucleotide sequence: TGTGCCAGTAGTATCGGGGCAGGGGGTCTGGAGACCCAGTACTTC. It yields the protein CASSIGAGGLETQYF.

J is TRBJ1-4 and V is TRBV5-1; 7 bases are a match to TRBD1. The J segment lost 8 bases and the V segment lost 2 bases, leaving 6 bases of the junction unmatched. CDR1 is SGHRS, CDR2 YFSETQ, per germline. CDR3 length: 14 amino acids. The CDR3 region has the DNA TGCGCCAGCAGCTTAACAGGGGCTTGGGAAAAACTGTTTTTT. Amino acids: CASSLTGAWEKLFF.

The genes are TRBV18 and TRBJ1-4, with 7 positions matching TRBD1. The CDR3 totals 14 residues. The V and J ends lost 6 bases and 5 bases, in that order; junction bases with no gene match: 6. Germline CDR1 reads KGHSH; CDR2 reads LQKENI. The CDR3 here is CASSRTGANEKLFF. For the CDR3, the DNA is TGTGCCAGCTCCCGCACAGGGGCAAATGAAAAACTGTTTTTT. The full variable domain, its missing parts supplied by reference TRBV18 and TRBJ1-4, is NAGVMQNPRHLVRRRGQEARLRCSPMKGHSHVYWYRQLPEEGLKFMVYLQKENIIDESGMPKERFSAEFPKEGPSILRIQQVVRGDSAAYFCASSRTGANEKLFFGSGTQLSVL.

The chain has TRBV2 and TRBJ2-7; 7 positions agree with TRBD1. After removal of 7 bases from V and 3 bases from J, the junction contained 9 bases not matched to a gene. CDR1 and CDR2 (germline): SNHLY, FYNNEI. The CDR3 loop spans 14 amino acids. The CDR3 DNA is TGTGCCAGCACCACGGAGGCAGGGGGCTACGAGCAGTACTTC. Its protein product is CASTTEAGGYEQYF.

Remarks on this clone: Other DNA sequences within the sample encode an identical CDR3. The chain recombines TRBV7-2 with TRBJ1-5; possibly TRBD1 for D (6 bases). Trimming removed 5 bases at V and 2 bases at J, with 10 bases between. This CDR3 spans 14 amino acids. From germline, CDR1 is SGHTA and CDR2 FQGNSA. The DNA for the CDR3 is TGTGCCAGCAGCCGGAAGGGGGGCAATCAGCCCCAGCATTTT. This translates into CASSRKGGNQPQHF. The full variable domain, in which reference TRBV7-2 and TRBJ1-5 provide the parts outside the CDR3, is GAGVSQSPSNKVTEKGKDVELRCDPISGHTALYWYRQSLGQGLEFLIYFQGNSAPDKSGLPSDRFSAERTGGSVSTLTIQRTQQEDSAVYLCASSRKGGNQPQHFGDGTRLSIL.

The chain is built from TRBV9 and TRBJ2-1; the D gene is possibly TRBD2 (6 bases). The V end was cut by 6 bases, the J end by 5 bases, with 21 bases between. Looked up from germline, CDR1 is SGDLS and CDR2 is YYNGEE. This CDR3 comprises 16 residues. The CDR3 DNA reads TGTGCCAGCACTGCCCAATCGGGACTGTTTAACAATGAGCAGTTCTTC. Residues: CASTAQSGLFNNEQFF.

The J gene is TRBJ2-1, the V gene TRBV9; 12 bases are shared with TRBD2. From germline, CDR1 is SGDLS and CDR2 YYNGEE. This CDR3 contains 18 residues. The J segment lost 4 bases and the V segment lost 3 bases, leaving 11 bases of the junction unmatched. The CDR3 reads CASSAQTSGRAVYNEQFF. CDR3 in DNA: TGTGCCAGCAGCGCTCAGACTAGCGGGAGAGCGGTGTACAATGAGCAGTTCTTC. The entire variable domain, with the rest obtained from reference TRBV9 and TRBJ2-1, is as follows: DSGVTQTPKHLITATGQRVTLRCSPRSGDLSVYWYQQSLDQGLQFLIQYYNGEERAKGNILERFSAQQFPDLHSELNLSSLELGDSALYFCASSAQTSGRAVYNEQFFGPGTRLTVL.

In DNA form, the CDR3 reads TGTGCCAGCAGCTTTCCGTTAGCGGGAGTCAACAATGAGCAGTTCTTC. As protein: CASSFPLAGVNNEQFF. The chain joins TRBV7-2 to TRBJ2-1, with 9 bases lining up with TRBD2. The V gene's germline CDR1 is SGHTA and CDR2 FQGNSA. Trimming at V came to 3 bases and at J to 5 bases, leaving 8 bases not matched to a gene. This CDR3 spans 16 amino acids.

The rearrangement uses TRBV5-6 and TRBJ1-2, with TRBD1 identical over 8 bases. V was pared by 2 bases and J by 7 bases, with 10 bases of the junction left unmatched. The CDR3 has 15 amino acids. Germline V gene sequence: CDR1 SGHDT, CDR2 YYEEEE. This chain's CDR3 is CASSLATGEASGYTF. As DNA, the CDR3 is TGTGCCAGCAGCTTAGCGACAGGGGAGGCAAGTGGCTACACCTTC.

V gene TRBV27 combines with J gene TRBJ2-7; the D gene is possibly TRBD2 (5 bases). With 10 bases removed from V and 3 bases from J, the gap between germline ends came to 13 bases. The CDR3 loop spans 12 amino acids. The germline CDR1 and CDR2 sequences are MNHEY and SMNVEV (reference sequence). The CDR3 loop is CANREPNYEQYF. The CDR3 DNA sequence: TGTGCCAACCGGGAACCGAACTACGAGCAGTACTTC.

V is TRBV12-3 or TRBV12-4 and J is TRBJ2-1; D is perhaps TRBD2 (6 bases). The CDR3 is made up of 10 amino acids. V lost 4 bases to trimming and J lost 14 bases, with 9 bases between them. The CDR3 sequence is CASSYLAKFF. The CDR3 nucleotides read TGTGCCAGCAGTTACCTAGCGAAGTTCTTC.

This chain joins TRBV12-3 or TRBV12-4 and TRBJ1-2; 8 bases are a match to TRBD1. This CDR3 region has 11 residues. J was trimmed by 8 bases and V by 8 bases; bases with no gene match: 4. The CDR3 sequence: CASGRTGGYTF. CDR3 in DNA: TGTGCCAGCGGGAGGACAGGGGGCTACACCTTC.

V usage is TRBV7-9 and J usage is TRBJ1-1; no definite D call. V was cut by 4 bases and J by 6 bases, with 15 bases left in between. The CDR3 has 14 residues. From germline, CDR1 is SEHNR and CDR2 FQNEAQ (reference sequence). CDR3 loop: CASSSLDWLAEAFF. Here the CDR3 DNA reads TGTGCCAGCAGCTCTTTAGACTGGCTGGCTGAAGCTTTCTTT.

This sequence joins TRBV5-5 and TRBJ1-2, with D maybe TRBD1 (5 bases). V was trimmed by 6 bases and J by 3 bases, leaving 12 bases between them. CDR1 and CDR2 from the germline V gene are SGHKS and YYEKEE (reference sequence). The CDR3 totals 13 residues. The CDR3 DNA is TGTGCCAGCACTTTAACGGGGGACTATGGCTACACCTTC. As protein: CASTLTGDYGYTF.